Here is one T cell receptor beta chain with its context. What it binds is not known. The CDR3 runs 15 residues. Trimming took off 1 base at V and 5 bases at J, with 14 bases between the two ends. Germline lookup yields CDR1 SGHTA and CDR2 FQGNSA. TCRdb used MiXCR to reprocess the RT-PCR reads, holding one entry per CDR3 protein. Of around 490,000 distinct CDR3 sequences listed, 6.5% to 8% are singletons. This specimen comes from a study of response to subunit inactivated influenza vaccine. Study-wide results and limits: Few additional T cells are recruited per seasonal influenza vaccination, authors suggested.

The sequencing here drew on PBMCs from blood, taken less than 30 months after vaccination. This chain links TRBV7-2 with TRBJ2-5; D unclear. The TCR sequence derives from a man aged 50-75 years who received an inactivated influenza vaccine. For the CDR3, the DNA is TGTGCCAGCAGCTTAGAGCTTCTTAGTTTCGAGACCCAGTACTTC. Residues: CASSLELLSFETQYF.